The present entry profiles one T cell receptor beta chain with its context. The antigen is unknown. The data originate from a study of OX40 agonist ivuxolimab in advanced cancers. Overall study results and limits: The antigens recognized by the expanded peripheral T cells, that is their antigen specificity, were not determined.

The CDR3 extends over 19 amino acids. Germline CDR1 is SGHTS and CDR2 is YDEGEE. Unmatched junction bases numbered 7, after V lost 4 bases and J lost 0 bases. Here immunoSEQ multiplex PCR was the method, and the copy in TCRdb shows in-frame clones only, minus some. The data hold around 100,000 clones, with 80% to 90% observed a single time. This sequence joins TRBV5-8 and TRBJ2-2; 15 bases map to TRBD2. The sample here was CD4+ or CD8+ T cells sorted from blood, taken in a trial of the OX40 agonist ivuxolimab. The source of this sequence is an adult with an advanced solid tumor such as melanoma, head and neck, liver or kidney cancer. CDR3 sequence: CASSPGLAGGLANTGELFF. In nucleotides, the CDR3 is TGTGCCAGCAGCCCGGGACTAGCGGGAGGACTCGCGAACACCGGGGAGCTGTTTTTT.